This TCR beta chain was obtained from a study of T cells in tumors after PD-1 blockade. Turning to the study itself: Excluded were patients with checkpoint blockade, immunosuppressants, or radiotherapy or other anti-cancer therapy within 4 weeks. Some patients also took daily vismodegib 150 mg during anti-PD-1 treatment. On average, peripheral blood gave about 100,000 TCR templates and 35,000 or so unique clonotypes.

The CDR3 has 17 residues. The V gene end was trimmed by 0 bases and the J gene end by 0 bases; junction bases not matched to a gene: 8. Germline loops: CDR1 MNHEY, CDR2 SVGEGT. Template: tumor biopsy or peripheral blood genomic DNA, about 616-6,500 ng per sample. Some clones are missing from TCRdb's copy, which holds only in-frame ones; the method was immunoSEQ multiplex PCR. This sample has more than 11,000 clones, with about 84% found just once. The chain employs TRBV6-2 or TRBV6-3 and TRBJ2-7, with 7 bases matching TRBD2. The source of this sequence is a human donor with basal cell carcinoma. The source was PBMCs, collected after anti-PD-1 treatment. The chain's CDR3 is CASSYSAPGGSSYEQYF. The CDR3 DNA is TGTGCCAGCAGTTACTCGGCACCCGGCGGGAGCTCCTACGAGCAGTACTTC.